This T cell receptor (beta chain) was sequenced during a study of Ad26.COV2.S vaccination and SARS-CoV-2 variants. Study-wide results and limits: Recipients of either vaccine or placebo displayed similar breadth of non-spike TCRs. Reported findings describe substantial breadth in spike-specific CD8+ and CD4+ T cell responses following vaccination.

Note on this clone: Its matching antigen is unknown.

The treatment denotes: approximately 18 received Ad26.COV2.S at low or high dose, single or two shots; about 5 received placebo; per-sample allocation not given. Day 63 following the first vaccine or placebo injection was when the samples were taken. Sequenced by immunoSEQ multiplex PCR; TCRdb stores in-frame clones only, minus some. This table holds about 440,000 clones, roughly 88% found once. This sequence originates from a person aged 18-65 years who received the Ad26.COV2.S COVID-19 vaccine or a placebo. Source: peripheral blood, taken in a trial of Ad26.COV2.S vaccine versus placebo.

The chain's CDR3 is CASSVARSSRTEQYF. Here the CDR3 DNA reads TGTGCCAGCAGCGTAGCTCGATCTTCCCGGACCGAGCAGTACTTC. The chain carries TRBV9 and TRBJ2-7; no clear D. This CDR3 has 15 residues. CDR1 and CDR2 from the germline V gene are SGDLS and YYNGEE. Deletions cut 0 bases from V and 6 bases from J, with 16 bases between.